This T cell receptor (beta chain) is from a study of T cells in Graves' hyperthyroidism and ophthalmopathy. Germline trimming cut 4 bases from V and 4 bases from J; bases unmatched to any gene: 5. This CDR3 region has 14 residues. Germline CDR1 is SGHRS and CDR2 is YFSETQ. RNA transcripts yielded amplified TCR beta CDR3 regions. The TCR CDR3 first-round RT-PCR relied on the HTBI primer set. TCRdb reprocessed the multiplex PCR reads via MiXCR and lists one record per CDR3 protein. The sample has a few hundred thousand distinct CDR3 sequences; more than 15% are singletons. The rearrangement uses TRBV5-1 and TRBJ1-1, with 9 bases identical to TRBD1. Source material: blood. The sequence derives from a woman in her 40s with Graves' ophthalmopathy. CDR3 residues: CASSEVTGGTEAFF. In nucleotides, the CDR3 is TGCGCCAGCAGCGAAGTGACAGGGGGCACTGAAGCTTTCTTT.